The T cell receptor beta chain described here comes from a study of early T cells in non-severe SARS-CoV-2 infection (dated by TCRdb to about 2021). Context from the whole study: Because TCR sequencing relied on bulk RNA taken from unsorted whole blood, pairing of alpha and beta chains was not possible. Beyond this particular receptor, the publication reports: Matching against VDJdb was skewed toward anti-spike CD8 responses, likely underestimated virus-specific expansions, and missed private and CD4 specificities.

Unmatched junction bases come to 4, with V trimmed by 3 bases and J by 3 bases. The CDR3 sequence holds 14 residues, the cysteine and phenylalanine included. This entry keeps only the CDR3 DNA: 42 bases, framed from base 1. From the germline V gene, CDR1 is SGHVS and CDR2 is FNYEAQ. Set within a cohort of healthcare workers in London, UK, this nested case-control study involved weekly PCR testing of nasopharyngeal swabs along with blood sampling. Healthcare workers were recruited between 23 and 31 March 2020, during the week of the UK lockdown, and were followed weekly for up to roughly 16 weeks. Comment on this clonotype: Its recognized antigen is unknown. The sample holds no much larger clone one base away, and base qualities are not on file.

The method was 5' RACE. TCRdb names NextSeq 500 as the instrument used. To correct for sequencing error and PCR bias, the TCR library protocol tagged individual cDNA molecules with unique molecular identifiers. TCR alpha and beta chains were both sequenced, and the abundances of alpha and beta sequences in each sample were closely correlated with each other. The original methods were these. Decombinator V4 was used to annotate the V gene, J gene and CDR3 of the TCR sequences. TCRs were defined as expanded if a significant change between any two time points was detected under a Poisson model with p below 0.0001. TCR abundances were normalised to the total number of TCRs sequenced in each sample and reported as counts per million. TRAV1-2 paired with TRAJ12, TRAJ20 or TRAJ33 defined MAIT TCRs, while TRAV10 paired with TRAJ18 defined iNKT TCRs. VDJdb, accessed on 1 November 2021, was searched for TCRs annotated for CMV, EBV and SARS-CoV-2, and TCRs annotated for more than one antigen were excluded. TCRdb reworked the public reads: Q25 trimming with fastp, MiXCR clone assembly, productive beta chains retained. All rows with the same CDR3 protein become a single entry with the most common DNA and genes. The V and J calls, along with clone size, are taken from TCRdb and not from the paper's own processing. The sample table lists approximately 62,000 distinct CDR3 sequences, around an eighth of them with a count of one. The ten most abundant clones make up roughly 3.4% of the sample.

The sample was whole blood. This TCR came from an adult who was a healthcare worker with PCR-confirmed SARS-CoV-2 infection or an uninfected control (not recorded which). The sequence links TRBV7-6 to TRBJ2-7, with 8 central nucleotides matching TRBD2. The DNA sequence is as follows: TGTGCCAGCAGCTTGACCGGGAGGGTCTACGAGCAGTACTTC. Its coded protein is CASSLTGRVYEQYF.